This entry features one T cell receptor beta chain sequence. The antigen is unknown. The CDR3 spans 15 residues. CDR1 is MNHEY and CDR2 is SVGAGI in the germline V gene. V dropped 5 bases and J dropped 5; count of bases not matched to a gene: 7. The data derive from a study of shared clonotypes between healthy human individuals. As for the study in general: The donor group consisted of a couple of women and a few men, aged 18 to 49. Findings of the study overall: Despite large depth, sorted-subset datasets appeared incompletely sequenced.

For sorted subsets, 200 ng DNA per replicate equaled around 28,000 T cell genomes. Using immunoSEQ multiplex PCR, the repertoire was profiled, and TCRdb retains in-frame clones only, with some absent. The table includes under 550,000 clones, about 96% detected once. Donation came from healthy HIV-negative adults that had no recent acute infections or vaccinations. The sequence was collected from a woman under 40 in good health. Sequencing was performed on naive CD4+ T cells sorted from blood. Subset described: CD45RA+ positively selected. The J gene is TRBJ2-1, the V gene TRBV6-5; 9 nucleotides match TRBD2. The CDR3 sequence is CASSHTLAGHNEQFF. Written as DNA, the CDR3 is TGTGCCAGCAGTCACACACTAGCGGGTCACAATGAGCAGTTCTTC.